What follows describes a single T cell receptor (beta chain). The antigen remains unidentified. The sample originates from a study of T cell repertoires in cytomegalovirus infection. TCRdb passed the reads through MiXCR, listing each CDR3 protein once. The data hold 550,000 to 700,000 distinct CDR3 sequences, with about 39% observed a single time. The origin of this receptor is a human donor in good health (CMV status not recorded). Some clones in this sample may be carry-over from other donors' samples. Sequenced here: cultured PBMCs, sampled from culture after CMV antigen stimulation.

CDR3 loop: CATSSTVEGWGYTF. CDR3 in DNA: TGTGCCACCAGCTCAACAGTGGAGGGATGGGGCTACACCTTC. V gene TRBV15 combines with J gene TRBJ1-2, with D hard to call. Germline V gene data show CDR1 as LNHNV and CDR2 as YYDKDF (reference sequence). The CDR3 spans 14 residues. V shed 5 bases and J shed 8 bases, with 18 bases lying between them. The full variable domain, in which reference TRBV15 and TRBJ1-2 provide the parts outside the CDR3, is DAMVIQNPRYQVTQFGKPVTLSCSQTLNHNVMYWYQQKSSQAPKLLFHYYDKDFNNEADTPDNFQSRRPNTSFCFLDIRSPGLGDTAMYLCATSSTVEGWGYTFGSGTRLTVV.